This entry describes one T cell receptor (beta chain). The antigen is unknown. Profiling relied on immunoSEQ multiplex PCR, and the TCRdb table lists in-frame clones only, not all of them. The data show 150,000 to 250,000 clones, approximately 68% seen once. This entry is derived from a study of cytotoxic CD8 clonotypes in ibrutinib-treated CLL. The wider study: Complete response was seen in 2 patients and partial in some 24; some 12 progressed and around 14 stayed remitted after a median about six years. Samples yielded averages of roughly 250,000 productive templates and about 89,000 productive rearrangements.

Whole-study findings and limits: The study found clonality rose at ibrutinib response, then fell toward baseline at progression.

This clonotype was obtained from a human donor with chronic lymphocytic leukemia. The sequences come from PBMCs, collected after 24 months of ibrutinib treatment.

For the CDR3, the DNA is TGTGCCAGCAGCTTAAACCCGGACTCGGGTTGGGAAAAACTGTTTTTT. It is translated as CASSLNPDSGWEKLFF. The chain carries TRBV7-2 and TRBJ1-4; D call uncertain. V lost 2 bases and J 8 bases, leaving 18 bases between the germline ends. This CDR3 is built from 16 residues. Germline-derived CDR1 and CDR2 are SGHTA and FQGNSA.